This T cell receptor beta chain was captured by sequencing in a study of cytomegalovirus exposure and HLA in healthy donors (dated by TCRdb to about 2017). For the wider study: According to an earlier analysis of several hundred of the donors, about 179 million T cells yielded some 120 million unique TCR beta sequences and approximately 300 Gb of sequence data. Roughly 300 gigabases of sequencing data and 70 million to 100 million unique TCR sequences made up an early release that covered approximately 620 HLA-typed donors. The genetic ancestry cluster associated with self-reported Caucasian donors included 81% of the 398 genotyped donors. The study aimed to test whether cataloging public T cell receptors could reveal signatures of past pathogen exposure. The T cell repertoires of around 670 subjects were profiled by immunosequencing and related to cytomegalovirus serostatus. Along with the approximately 700-subject first cohort, a separate validation cohort of 120 different subjects was used. To predict cytomegalovirus infection status, the study combined high-throughput TCR immunosequencing, statistical association of individual TCRs with disease status, and machine learning. A later analysis re-analyzed previously published TCR beta repertoires from 550 to 700 donors and added high-resolution HLA genotyping to study TCR occurrence patterns. Rather than using new phenotypic data, the later analysis identified candidate immune exposures from TCR beta sequences and from how often those sequences occurred across donors. An earlier analysis of around 640 of the donors used high-throughput TCR beta sequencing to judge whether each TCR beta V gene segment behaved as functional or pseudogenic. Donor age, sex, ethnicity and CMV serostatus were compiled alongside the repertoire data. A later genetic analysis used genome-wide SNP genotypes for about three fifths of the roughly 700 donors, treating that subset as a discovery cohort. Every discovery cohort repertoire had been produced on one sequencing platform. HLA typing covered class I and class II loci at four-digit resolution. The number of donors typed differed by locus, with roughly 629-640 for A, B, C, DRB1 and DQB1, about 500 for DQA1, 600 to 610 for DPA1, and 400 to 490 for DPB1. Four to six DR-DQ haplotypes were handled as single units for association and clustering, since linkage in the cohort was strong. On average, around 230,000 unique TCR beta nucleotide sequences were sequenced per donor among 398 genotyped donors of the cohort, with approximately 18% of those sequences being non-productive. Points the paper makes about the study in general: The earlier analysis of fewer than 750 of the donors excluded fewer than 20 rarely observed V segments, including chromosome 9 orphons, because counts were too low. A further reported finding was that TCR beta sequences accurately predicted the HLA-A and HLA-B alleles for most subjects in the first cohort. A later analysis found that HLA-associated TCR beta chains were more clonally expanded and had lower generation probabilities than equally common non-associated chains. The study gave a list of some 150 TCR beta chains associated with cytomegalovirus. Roughly uniform sequencing depth across donors was assumed in presence/absence analyses, although this assumption may not hold. When HLA alleles, especially DR and DQ, strongly co-occurred, TCR associations were difficult to assign to individual alleles. Some IMGT-functional V segments, including TRBV6-2 and TRBV6-3, could not be distinguished by the 87-base-pair reads and were therefore excluded. In a later analysis, most CMV-associated TCR beta chains were found to appear HLA-restricted, with HLA associations seemingly driven largely by CMV exposure. In a later genetic analysis, fewer N-insertions in productive TCRs were reported among donors in an Asian-associated ancestry cluster than the roughly 640-donor mean. Correlated functional status among segregating V segments might reflect linkage disequilibrium, but an unknown experimental factor could not be ruled out. It was suggested by the authors that the approach could potentially be generalized to other disease states and immunological phenotypes. In a later analysis, TCR association rates were found to vary across HLA loci, with the most associated TCRs seen for DRB1 alleles and the fewest for HLA-C alleles. V-gene and J-gene trimming of TCR beta chains was associated with a missense DCLRE1C variant in a later genetic analysis, and the association was replicated in an independent cohort. In a later analysis, several top co-occurrence clusters were reported to appear linked to parvovirus B19, influenza, CMV and Epstein-Barr virus. Most TCR sequences were observed very rarely across donors, whereas some public TCRs were present in many individuals. HLA typing was unavailable for some donors at each locus, so association tests used only the typed subset. Only TCR beta chains were sequenced in this cohort, and the absence of alpha or paired-chain data limited detectable features. Immune exposure information for the cohort was limited to CMV serostatus. In vitro tests confirmed that a few of the cytomegalovirus-associated TCR beta chains recognize cytomegalovirus antigens. A cluster of highly shared sequence variants was judged likely to be a technical artifact of the sequencing pipeline. In both the original and validation cohorts, the classifier was reported to diagnose cytomegalovirus status with high specificity and sensitivity. In a later analysis, 16,951 TCR beta sequences were associated with specific HLA alleles at a false discovery rate of 0.05. An earlier analysis of 587 of the donors showed that most TCR beta V segments appeared in productive rearrangements either about 87% or about 30% of the time, which broadly matched IMGT annotations.

In total, approximately 610 healthy bone marrow donors made up the cohort. At the time of sampling, all cohort members were nominally healthy, though unrecorded immune exposures were likely present. The donor tested CMV seropositive, placing the donor among the roughly 300 seropositive members of the cohort. A peripheral blood sample was provided by each donor, and peripheral blood mononuclear cells were used for TCR beta sequencing. Genomic DNA was extracted from the blood cell samples with the Qiagen DNeasy Blood Extraction Kit. Library creation used the immunoSEQ multiplex PCR assay. For the multiplex PCR, a mixture combining 60 forward primers for TCR Vbeta segments and 13 reverse primers for TCR Jbeta segments was used. A multiplex PCR assay on genomic DNA amplified the CDR3 region of rearranged TCR beta genes. The amplified TCR beta libraries were sequenced on the Illumina HiSeq System as 87-base-pair reads. The paper's data handling went like this. A later analysis counted approximately 84 million unique TCR beta chains across the roughly 700 repertoires, and 10 million to 12 million of these chains were shared by at least two donors. A nearest-neighbor algorithm error-corrected the raw reads and collapsed the reads into unique sequences, merging closely related sequences to remove PCR and sequencing errors. V, D and J gene segments were assigned by aligning CDR3 sequences to IMGT reference sequences. For a sequence to be retained, at least a six-nucleotide match to both a V gene segment and a J gene segment was required. A rearrangement was called productive if the CDR3 had no stop codons and remained in frame with V and J, and every other rearrangement was called non-productive. CDR3 was defined according to IMGT convention as the region running from the second conserved V-encoded cysteine to the conserved J-encoded phenylalanine. The earlier analysis of roughly 590 of the donors excluded any sequence lacking an unambiguous match to a single V gene segment. In an earlier analysis of almost 600 of the donors, a V segment was called functional when productive rearrangements were above 56.7%, and segregating when the standard deviation between donors exceeded 5%. A statistical classification framework was developed to diagnose cytomegalovirus status using the catalog of TCR beta chain sequences. V and J gene assignment, in a later analysis, came from comparing TCR nucleotide sequences with IMGT/GENE-DB human TR gene sequences. A later analysis assigned CDR3 sequences and most-parsimonious VDJ recombination scenarios with the TCRdist pipeline. In a later analysis, each TCR beta chain was defined by its CDR3 amino acid sequence together with its V-gene family, and reads lacking a unique V-gene family were excluded. In a later analysis, some 600 highly shared, low-generation-probability nucleotide sequences were removed to address suspected cross-contamination and a sequencing artifact. A later analysis calculated a clonal expansion index for each public chain from normalized within-repertoire ranks of inferred template counts. A later analysis computed generation probabilities with a VDJ recombination model fitted to out-of-frame rearrangements, and checked the results against IGoR. In a later analysis, TCR-TCR, TCR-HLA and TCR-CMV co-occurrence was scored with hypergeometric tests, and a repertoire-size bias correction was applied to TCR pairs. False discovery rates were estimated in a later analysis by permuting HLA or CMV assignments 20 times. A later analysis grouped co-occurring TCRs with DBSCAN, adding TCRdist sequence similarity when clustering within HLA-allele-positive subsets. Repertoires with fewer than 30,000 or more than 120,000 public chains were left out of co-occurrence clustering, as were about 5 repertoires with anomalous nucleotide sharing. TCRdb mirrors the immuneACCESS table, restricted to in-frame sequences. Some clones are absent from its copies; in checked studies, under half trace to an unresolved V gene, and the reason for the others is unknown. V, J and clone size derive from that table, while D and trimming were established from the DNA sequence. For this sample there are approximately 190,000 clones; 75% to 90% appear just once. The ten largest clones add up to more than 6% of the sample.

For this clone: Its antigen is still unknown. Per-nucleotide qualities are absent, and no much larger clonotype sits a single base away.

The germline V gene specifies MDHEN as CDR1 and SYDVKM as CDR2. Trimming leaves V shorter by 3 bases and J shorter by 0 bases, with the junction holding 1 base beyond the gene matches. CDR3 length: 14 amino acids, cysteine to phenylalanine. Only the CDR3 part of the read is kept: 42 bases, read in frame from the first base. The sequencing input was PBMCs. This receptor was obtained from a man between 35 and 55 years old in good health and CMV-seropositive. The sequence joins TRBV28 to TRBJ2-5; 7 of the junction bases match TRBD1. Read as DNA, the sequence is TGTGCCAGCAGTTTGACAGGGAACCAAGAGACCCAGTACTTC. Its translation reads: CASSLTGNQETQYF.